This T cell receptor (beta chain) was identified during a study of cytomegalovirus exposure and HLA in healthy donors. V lost 3 bases to trimming and J lost 5 bases, with 7 bases between them. This CDR3 has 12 residues. CDR1 and CDR2 from the germline V gene are KGHSH and LQKENI. Amplification used 60 Vbeta primers and 13 Jbeta primers. Method: immunoSEQ multiplex PCR; TCRdb's copy keeps in-frame clones and lacks some. The sample records around 93,000 clones, approximately 68% being singletons. The sample taken for sequencing was PBMCs. The genes are TRBV18 and TRBJ2-5; unclear D gene. The receptor's source is a boy between 5 and 17 years old in good health and CMV-seropositive. CDR3 amino acids: CASSPGRETQYF. For the CDR3, the DNA is TGTGCCAGCTCACCGGGCCGGGAGACCCAGTACTTC.